A single sample is the source of the 11 T cell receptor beta chains below, sequenced in a study of CD8+ T cells in alopecia areata. The treatment here: oral pan-JAK inhibitor, 5-10 mg twice daily. RNA, once extracted, was reverse transcribed into cDNA for use as the sequencing template. Produced via immunoSEQ multiplex PCR; TCRdb's table is partial and in-frame only. Of about 190,000 clones in the sample, more than 50% were seen once. The sample in question was CD4+ T cells sorted from blood, obtained at week 24, from a patient treated with tofacitinib. All receptors come from a human donor with alopecia areata.

The chain has TRBV9 and TRBJ1-1; D possibly corresponds to TRBD1 (5 bases). Germline V gives CDR1 SGDLS, CDR2 YYNGEE. This CDR3 is built from 13 residues. Trimming cost V 0 bases and J 8 bases, with 11 bases left between them. The CDR3 region has the DNA TGTGCCAGCAGCGTAGAGGGTCACAGGGAAGCTTTCTTT. This sequence encodes CASSVEGHREAFF.

This clone was found a few times. The V call is TRBV29-1, the J call TRBJ1-2; D unclear. The CDR3 sequence is 14 residues long. Deletions cut 5 bases from V and 4 bases from J, with 17 bases between. Germline V gene data show CDR1 as SQVTM and CDR2 as ANQGSEA. The CDR3 nucleotides read TGCAGCGTTTCAGAGGGCAGAGCCATCTATGGCTACACCTTC. It translates to CSVSEGRAIYGYTF.

The chain is built from TRBV12-5 and TRBJ1-1; D ambiguous. Trimming stripped 5 bases from V and 11 bases from J, with 12 bases between. Germline lookup yields CDR1 LGHNT and CDR2 FRNRAP. The length of the CDR3 is 11 residues. CDR3 sequence: CASGPTGEAFF. Written as DNA, the CDR3 is TGTGCTAGTGGTCCGACGGGCGAGGCTTTCTTT.

The DNA of the CDR3 is TGTGCCAGCAGTGAAGTGGGACTCCTGTACTTC. Protein: CASSEVGLLYF. The gene calls are TRBV6-1 and TRBJ2-5; possible D gene TRBD2, 6 bases. The CDR3 is 11 amino acids. Looked up from germline, CDR1 is MNHNS and CDR2 is SASEGT. The ends were cut back, 1 base at V and 13 bases at J, with 10 bases in the middle.

This chain connects TRBV9 to TRBJ2-3; the D call may be TRBD1 or TRBD2 (5 bases each). V was cut by 7 bases and J by 0 bases, with 18 bases left in between. This CDR3 has 16 residues. Per the germline V gene, CDR1 is SGDLS and CDR2 is YYNGEE. The CDR3 region is CASAKSGTISTDTQYF. DNA for the CDR3: TGTGCCAGCGCCAAATCGGGGACCATAAGCACAGATACGCAGTATTTT.

The chain combines TRBV25-1 with TRBJ1-2; D is possibly TRBD1 (6 bases). Trimming stripped 4 bases from V and 8 bases from J, with 11 bases between. Per the germline V gene, CDR1 is MGHDK and CDR2 is SYGVNS. The CDR3 is 12 amino acids. Here the CDR3 DNA reads TGTGCCAGCAGTGGTACAGGGAAGGGCTACACCTTC. It codes for CASSGTGKGYTF.

This clone was recorded once. The J gene is TRBJ1-2, the V gene TRBV29-1, with 7 bases that match TRBD1. The CDR3 is made up of 11 amino acids. Losses at the gene ends were 4 bases for V and 8 bases for J; bases not matched to a gene: 4. Germline assignment: CDR1 SQVTM and CDR2 ANQGSEA. This chain's CDR3 is CSVGHRGGYTF. As DNA, the CDR3 is TGCAGCGTTGGTCACAGGGGCGGCTACACCTTC.

In the case of this clone: This specimen includes other DNA sequences encoding the same CDR3. The rearrangement uses TRBV30 and TRBJ2-7; D tentatively fits TRBD1 or TRBD2 (6 bases each). The V gene's germline CDR1 is GTSNPN and CDR2 SVGIG (reference sequence). V lost 0 bases to trimming and J lost 0 bases, with 9 bases between them. The CDR3 has 14 residues. The CDR3 loop is CAWSVGGGSYEQYF. Here the CDR3 DNA reads TGTGCCTGGAGTGTAGGAGGGGGCTCCTACGAGCAGTACTTC.

This clone appeared a few times. J is TRBJ2-7 and V is TRBV12-5; D gene uncertain. This CDR3 has 13 amino acids. V was shortened by 0 bases and J by 4 bases, with 7 bases between the two germline ends. The V gene's germline CDR1 is LGHNT and CDR2 FRNRAP. The CDR3 region is CASGLVDGYEQYF. In nucleotides, the CDR3 is TGTGCTAGTGGTTTGGTGGACGGATACGAGCAGTACTTC.

The chain links TRBV30 to TRBJ2-1, with D perhaps matching TRBD1 (5 bases). Trimming shortened V by 7 bases and J by 2 bases, and 12 bases separated the two germline ends. The CDR3 spans 13 residues. Germline V CDR1 and CDR2: GTSNPN, SVGIG (reference sequence). The CDR3 here is CASTEHAYNEQFF. The CDR3 DNA is TGTGCCTCGACAGAACATGCCTACAATGAGCAGTTCTTC.

J is TRBJ2-3 and V is TRBV2; the D is unclear. Germline loops: CDR1 SNHLY, CDR2 FYNNEI. The V gene lost 7 bases and the J gene lost 4 bases, with 0 bases spanning the gap. The CDR3 has 9 amino acids. In DNA, the CDR3 is TGTGCCAGCACAGATACGCAGTATTTT. Amino acids: CASTDTQYF.